This T cell receptor (beta chain) is drawn from a study of blood T cell repertoires in COVID-19. The germline gives CDR1 LGHNT, CDR2 FRNRAP. The CDR3 contains 17 residues. The J segment lost 0 bases and the V segment lost 7 bases, leaving 10 bases of the junction unmatched. Sequenced by immunoSEQ multiplex PCR; TCRdb stores in-frame clones only, minus some. Of around 200,000 clones listed, roughly four fifths are singletons. The specimen sequenced was peripheral blood. This clonotype originated in a woman aged 40 to 50 with active or convalescent COVID-19. The chain has TRBV12-5 and TRBJ2-3; 10 bases agree with TRBD2. Written as DNA, the CDR3 is TGTGCTAGTGCCGTGACGTGGACTAGCGGCAGCACAGATACGCAGTATTTT. This encodes CASAVTWTSGSTDTQYF.